This TCR beta chain was recovered during a study of cytomegalovirus exposure and HLA in healthy donors. The PCR had 60 Vbeta and 13 Jbeta primers. Clones were sequenced by immunoSEQ multiplex PCR, and TCRdb holds only the in-frame ones, with some missing. There are approximately 100,000 clones in the sample; about three quarters occur only once, and around 5% lies in the top ten. Study results and caveats: For most TCR sequences rarity was the rule, although some public TCRs occurred in many donors. An analysis that came later showed most CMV-associated TCR beta chains appearing HLA-restricted. 15,000 to 20,000 TCR beta sequences were associated with HLA alleles at 0.05 false discovery rate in a later analysis.

The length of the CDR3 is 15 residues. V lost 3 bases and J 5 bases, leaving 13 bases between the germline ends. The germline CDR1 and CDR2 sequences are SGHTA and FQGNSA. Points on this clone: Its antigen remains unidentified.

This TCR was recovered from a female donor in good health and CMV-seropositive. The rearrangement joins TRBV7-2 to TRBJ2-2; no reliable D call. The sample consisted of PBMCs. CDR3 coding DNA: TGTGCCAGCAGCTTTCAGGCCTTAGGTACCGGGGAGCTGTTTTTT. Translated, it gives CASSFQALGTGELFF.